This T cell receptor (beta chain) was captured by sequencing in a study of blood T cell repertoires in COVID-19. J gave up 16 bases and V 1 base, and 6 bases lay outside the gene matches. The V gene's germline CDR1 is GTSNPN and CDR2 SVGIG (reference sequence). The CDR3 covers 11 residues. TCRdb's table, derived via immunoSEQ multiplex PCR, lists solely in-frame clones and lacks some. The data hold 540,000 or so clones, with roughly nine tenths observed a single time. Material: peripheral blood. The TCR originated in a woman between 50 and 59 years old with COVID-19, enrolled during active disease. The chain is built from TRBV30 and TRBJ1-4, with TRBD1 matching over 7 bases. CDR3 nucleotides: TGTGCCTGGAGTGCCGGGACAGTTGGGTTTTTT. Residues: CAWSAGTVGFF. Using reference TRBV30 and TRBJ1-4 for the parts outside the CDR3, the full variable domain is SQTIHQWPATLVQPVGSPLSLECTVEGTSNPNLYWYRQAAGRGLQLLFYSVGIGQISSEVPQNLSASRPQDRQFILSSKKLLLSDSGFYLCAWSAGTVGFFGSGTQLSVL.